The clone carrying this T cell receptor beta chain was seen at least ten times. Its antigen is not identified. The V end lost 3 bases, the J end lost 3 bases, and 6 bases lay between the germline ends. CDR3 length: 13 residues. Germline assignment: CDR1 LGHDT and CDR2 YNNKEL (reference sequence). The data originate from a study of T-cell memory formation after mild COVID-19. Study findings and constraints: Cross-reactive memory seemingly joined, as some responding clones were found in pre-infection memory.

TCR alpha and TCR beta cDNA libraries carrying sample barcodes and UMIs were produced by 5'RACE using constant-segment primers. TCRdb passed the 5' RACE reads through MiXCR, listing each CDR3 protein once. In the table there are over 350,000 distinct CDR3 sequences, 24% of which are singletons. This chain connects TRBV3-1 to TRBJ2-1; maybe TRBD2 (5 bases). The specimen sequenced was PBMCs or a T cell subset sorted from them (not recorded which). The source of this sequence is an adult woman who had mild COVID-19 (a few samples of this study predate the infection). Cell type and time point are not known. Written as DNA, the CDR3 is TGTGCCAGCAGCCATGGACTCTACAATGAGCAGTTCTTC. Its protein is CASSHGLYNEQFF.